The sequence of this T cell receptor beta chain was determined in a study of persistence of HIV-infected CD4 T cells. Cells were stimulated with overlapping HIV-1 Gag 15-mer peptides. CD40L-negative CD69-negative CD45RO-high memory CD4+ T cells were sorted as populations depleted of antigen-responding cells. This clone has just one count. Antigen: not known. The libraries were made with immunoSEQ version 4 in survey mode. Profiled with immunoSEQ multiplex PCR; TCRdb holds only in-frame clones, not every one. The table lists tens of thousands of clones, 75% to 85% of them singletons. The CDR3 runs to 18 residues. Trimming pared 0 bases from V and 0 bases from J, leaving 15 bases between. Germline V gene lookup returns CDR1 LGHNA and CDR2 YSLEER.

The chain uses TRBV4-3 and TRBJ2-4, with a weak D call TRBD1 (6 bases). The sequencing used CD4+ T cells sorted from PBMCs after roughly 20-hour stimulation, collected from a patient who received antiretroviral therapy. This sequence originates from an adult woman with HIV who was CMV-seropositive. This chain's CDR3 is CASSQESRGQLAKNIQYF. The DNA of the CDR3 is TGCGCCAGCAGCCAAGAATCCCGAGGACAGCTAGCCAAAAACATTCAGTACTTC.